Sequencing of this T cell receptor beta chain was carried out in a study of CD8 T cells in ankylosing spondylitis. Findings of the study overall: Seemingly distinctive of ankylosing spondylitis blood was a TCR beta motif formed by eight highly homologous variants.

Germline V gives CDR1 DFQATT, CDR2 SNEGSKA (reference sequence). The V end lost 1 base, the J end lost 1 base, and 4 bases lay between the germline ends. The CDR3 runs to 13 residues. This clonotype was observed a handful of times. Antigen: not known. TCRdb ran MiXCR on the 5' RACE reads and lists one entry per CDR3 protein. The table includes hundreds of thousands of distinct CDR3 sequences, 25% to 30% detected once. The specimen sequenced was blood, either unsorted or a sorted T cell fraction (not recorded which). The genes are TRBV20-1 and TRBJ2-2, with D uncertain. The sequence came from a male donor with ankylosing spondylitis. The chain's CDR3 is CSARGGNTGELFF. The CDR3 DNA is TGCAGTGCTAGAGGGGGGAACACCGGGGAGCTGTTTTTT.